A single sample gave rise to the 30 T cell receptor beta chains below, sequenced in a study of early T cells in non-severe SARS-CoV-2 infection. From the 5' RACE reads, TCRdb called clonotypes with MiXCR, one entry per CDR3 protein. The top ten hold 4.5% of the sample, which has 50,000 or so distinct CDR3 sequences, around 5.6% seen once. Sequenced: whole blood. These TCRs come from an adult who was a healthcare worker with PCR-confirmed SARS-CoV-2 infection or an uninfected control (not recorded which).

This clonotype was observed a handful of times. The J gene is TRBJ2-1, the V gene TRBV9; D remains ambiguous. The CDR3 length is 16 residues. Germline values: CDR1 SGDLS, CDR2 YYNGEE. V shed 4 bases and J shed 6 bases, with 20 bases lying between them. The CDR3 sequence: CASSIRFQNFLNEQFF. CDR3 bases: TGTGCCAGCAGCATCCGTTTTCAAAATTTTCTCAATGAGCAGTTCTTC.

This clonotype has more than one count but fewer than ten. This CDR3 is CASSPTSGDTGELFF. In DNA form, the CDR3 reads TGCGCCAGCAGCCCGACTAGCGGGGACACCGGGGAGCTGTTTTTT. V gene TRBV5-1 combines with J gene TRBJ2-2, with 11 bases lining up with TRBD2. The CDR3 is 15 residues long. J lost 3 bases, V lost 4 bases, and 2 bases had no gene match. Germline values: CDR1 SGHRS, CDR2 YFSETQ.

This clonotype appeared many times. CDR3 DNA sequence: TGTGCCATCACAGCGGGCCGGAACACCGGGGAGCTGTTTTTT. Residues: CAITAGRNTGELFF. The rearrangement links TRBV10-3 to TRBJ2-2; tentative D call: TRBD2 (6 bases). The CDR3 totals 14 residues. CDR1 is ENHRY and CDR2 is SYGVKD in the germline V gene. V lost 7 bases, J lost 1 base, and 10 bases lay in between.

This chain uses TRBV19 with TRBJ2-7; no definite D call. Germline values: CDR1 LNHDA, CDR2 SQIVND (reference sequence). The CDR3 is made up of 14 amino acids. V lost 7 bases to trimming and J lost 2 bases, with 15 bases between them. The CDR3 protein is CASTLSVGPYEQYF. Here the CDR3 DNA reads TGTGCCAGTACCCTAAGTGTTGGCCCCTACGAGCAGTACTTC.

This clonotype came up a few times. This chain links TRBV4-2 with TRBJ2-7; TRBD1 matches 8 bases. CDR1 is LGHNA and CDR2 is YNFKEQ in the germline V gene. The CDR3 loop spans 18 amino acids. V gave up 0 bases and J gave up 6 bases; unmatched junction bases: 16. This CDR3 reads CASSQEVAREQGVGEQYF. CDR3 nucleotide sequence: TGTGCCAGCAGCCAAGAGGTTGCACGGGAACAGGGGGTGGGCGAGCAGTACTTC.

This clonotype was seen many times. The chain combines TRBV6-5 with TRBJ1-1; D may be TRBD1 (6 bases). V shed 11 bases and J shed 10 bases, with 17 bases lying between them. CDR1 and CDR2 (germline): MNHEY, SVGAGI. This CDR3 has 11 amino acids. The CDR3 loop reads CASKGGLGAFF. The DNA of the CDR3 is TGTGCCTCAAAGGGGGGCTTAGGAGCTTTCTTT.

This clonotype occurred a few times. V is TRBV7-2 and J is TRBJ2-7; 10 bases align to TRBD2. CDR1 is SGHTA and CDR2 is FQGNSA in the germline V gene. V gave up 6 bases and J gave up 3 bases; unmatched junction bases: 8. The CDR3 has 15 amino acids. The CDR3 DNA sequence: TGTGCCAGCAGACCCGGGACTAGCGCGGGCTACGAGCAGTACTTC. It codes for CASRPGTSAGYEQYF.

This clonotype was counted ten times or more. The chain carries TRBV27 and TRBJ2-3; D gene uncertain. CDR3 length equals 15 residues. Trimming removed 3 bases at V and 0 bases at J, with 10 bases between. The V gene's germline CDR1 is MNHEY and CDR2 SMNVEV (reference sequence). The CDR3 nucleotides are TGTGCCAGCAGTTTTCAGCCCGAAAGCACAGATACGCAGTATTTT. This sequence encodes CASSFQPESTDTQYF.

Only a few counts were recorded for this clonotype. A read error may produce the germline difference seen at one junction end. V and J are TRBV6-5 and TRBJ1-1; 8 bases agree with TRBD1. Germline assignment: CDR1 MNHEY and CDR2 SVGAGI. This CDR3 comprises 12 residues. In DNA form, the CDR3 reads TGTGCCAGCAGTTACGGGACAGGTCTTCCCCTCTTT. Amino acid sequence: CASSYGTGLPLF.

In its sample, this clonotype was seen many times. The V and J genes are TRBV6-6 and TRBJ2-7; D is uncertain. CDR3 length: 12 amino acids. V was trimmed by 5 bases and J by 3 bases, leaving 8 bases between them. Germline CDR1 is MNHNY and CDR2 is SVGAGI (reference sequence). This CDR3 is CASSLQNYEQYF. CDR3 DNA: TGTGCCAGCAGTCTACAGAACTACGAGCAGTACTTC.

This clonotype occurred many times. The chain couples TRBV6-5 to TRBJ2-7, with TRBD1 matching 9 bases. The CDR3 runs to 15 residues. The trim removed 2 bases at V and 6 bases at J, leaving 8 bases unmatched. Germline V gene sequence: CDR1 MNHEY, CDR2 SVGAGI. The CDR3 loop is CASSYGTGRVREQYF. The CDR3 nucleotides are TGTGCCAGCAGTTACGGGACAGGGAGGGTACGCGAGCAGTACTTC.

This clonotype was detected ten times or more. The gene calls are TRBV20-1 and TRBJ1-1, with D hard to call. V shed 0 bases and J shed 5 bases, with 10 bases lying between them. This CDR3 spans 13 amino acids. CDR1 and CDR2 (germline): DFQATT, SNEGSKA (reference sequence). CDR3 sequence reads: CSARDARTTEAFF. The CDR3 coding sequence is TGCAGTGCTAGAGATGCCAGAACAACTGAAGCTTTCTTT.

V usage is TRBV30 and J usage is TRBJ1-6; 7 bases map to TRBD1. Trimming cost V 4 bases and J 6 bases; bases outside gene matches: 6. CDR3 size: 14 residues. Germline V gives CDR1 GTSNPN, CDR2 SVGIG (reference sequence). The CDR3 here is CAWNSGTANSPLHF. CDR3 nucleotide sequence: TGTGCCTGGAACTCCGGGACAGCTAATTCACCCCTCCACTTT.

This clonotype was counted between two and nine times. The CDR3 sequence is CASSFRTSRGPSGNTIYF. Here the CDR3 DNA reads TGTGCCAGCAGTTTTAGGACATCCCGAGGACCCTCTGGAAACACCATATATTTT. The chain joins TRBV12-3 or TRBV12-4 to TRBJ1-3, with D possibly TRBD1 on 5 matching bases. V was cut by 3 bases and J by 0 bases, with 18 bases left in between. The CDR3 has 18 amino acids.

This clonotype came up many times. This chain connects TRBV5-6 to TRBJ2-3; 11 bases agree with TRBD2. The germline V gene encodes CDR1 SGHDT and CDR2 YYEEEE. The length of the CDR3 is 16 residues. Germline trimming cut 4 bases from V and 1 base from J; bases unmatched to any gene: 5. The CDR3 region has the DNA TGTGCCAGCAGCCAAGGGACTAGCGGTCGCACAGATACGCAGTATTTT. Protein product: CASSQGTSGRTDTQYF.

This clonotype was seen ten or more times. This chain uses TRBV12-3 or TRBV12-4 with TRBJ1-1, with a weak D call TRBD1 (6 bases). V lost 7 bases, J lost 2 bases, and 14 bases lay in between. This CDR3 has 14 amino acids. The CDR3 region is CASKTGTANTEAFF. In DNA, the CDR3 is TGTGCCAGCAAAACAGGGACCGCAAACACTGAAGCTTTCTTT.

Ten or more counts support this clonotype. This chain connects TRBV30 to TRBJ2-6; no firm D call. CDR1 GTSNPN and CDR2 SVGIG come from the germline V gene (reference sequence). The CDR3 consists of 13 residues. V was shortened by 3 bases and J by 4 bases, with 7 bases between the two germline ends. The CDR3 protein is CAWSHSGANVLTF. CDR3 DNA: TGTGCCTGGAGCCACTCGGGGGCCAACGTCCTGACTTTC. The variable domain in full, completed from reference TRBV30 and TRBJ2-6, reads SQTIHQWPATLVQPVGSPLSLECTVEGTSNPNLYWYRQAAGRGLQLLFYSVGIGQISSEVPQNLSASRPQDRQFILSSKKLLLSDSGFYLCAWSHSGANVLTFGAGSRLTVL.

At least ten counts were recorded for this clonotype. The chain combines TRBV25-1 with TRBJ2-7; 7 nucleotides line up with TRBD2. Unmatched junction bases numbered 14, after V lost 5 bases and J lost 7 bases. There are 15 residues in the CDR3. Germline V gives CDR1 MGHDK, CDR2 SYGVNS. In DNA form, the CDR3 reads TGTGCCAGCAGTTTTGGCGGGAGAGGAGGCCATGAGCAGTACTTC. It encodes CASSFGGRGGHEQYF.

This clonotype was detected ten times or more. The chain carries TRBV6-1 and TRBJ1-1; D not certain. V was pared by 10 bases and J by 7 bases, with 19 bases between. There are 13 residues in the CDR3. Germline values: CDR1 MNHNS, CDR2 SASEGT. The CDR3 DNA reads as TGTGCCATCGGCGGGCTTCTCCACGGTGAAGCTTTCTTT. Protein sequence: CAIGGLLHGEAFF.

This clonotype appeared many times. The V gene is TRBV20-1, the J gene TRBJ2-7, with 9 nucleotides matching TRBD2. The CDR3 runs 14 residues. The germline V gene encodes CDR1 DFQATT and CDR2 SNEGSKA (reference sequence). V dropped 5 bases and J dropped 6; count of bases not matched to a gene: 11. The CDR3 here is CSAEEGGRAFEQYF. CDR3 bases: TGCAGTGCTGAGGAGGGCGGGAGGGCCTTCGAGCAGTACTTC.

This clonotype showed up many times. The chain joins TRBV5-1 to TRBJ2-1; TRBD2 agrees at 7 bases. Germline assignment: CDR1 SGHRS and CDR2 YFSETQ. CDR3 length: 15 residues. With V trimmed by 1 base and J by 4 bases, 5 bases remained unmatched. DNA for the CDR3: TGCGCCAGCAGCTTGTCAACGGGGGGATACAATGAGCAGTTCTTC. This encodes CASSLSTGGYNEQFF.

This clonotype was counted ten times or more. This chain links TRBV7-8 with TRBJ1-6; D is perhaps TRBD1 (6 bases). Trimming cost V 4 bases and J 11 bases, with 12 bases left between them. CDR3 length: 13 residues. CDR1 is SGHVS and CDR2 is FQNEAQ in the germline V gene. CDR3 region: CASSSTGVTPLHF. CDR3 sequence (DNA): TGTGCCAGCAGCTCGACAGGTGTTACACCCCTCCACTTT.

This clonotype was recorded many times. The CDR3 DNA sequence: TGCAGTGCTAAAGGGACAGTAAATTCACCCCTCCACTTT. This codes for CSAKGTVNSPLHF. This chain connects TRBV20-1 to TRBJ1-6; 7 bases map to TRBD1. The germline V gene encodes CDR1 DFQATT and CDR2 SNEGSKA (reference sequence). CDR3 length equals 13 residues. Trimming removed 4 bases from V and 7 bases from J; junction bases left unmatched: 4.

V usage is TRBV6-6 and J usage is TRBJ2-1, with a possible D match to TRBD2 (6 bases). This CDR3 region has 15 residues. In germline, CDR1 is MNHNY, CDR2 SVGAGI (reference sequence). Deletions cut 2 bases from V and 6 bases from J, with 14 bases between. The CDR3 sequence is CASSYGELAINEQFF. As DNA, the CDR3 is TGTGCCAGCAGTTACGGGGAACTAGCTATCAATGAGCAGTTCTTC.

Many counts were recorded for this clonotype. The chain couples TRBV7-2 to TRBJ1-4, with D uncertain. Trimming left V 2 bases short and J 3 bases short, with 13 bases between. Germline values: CDR1 SGHTA, CDR2 FQGNSA. The CDR3 consists of 16 residues. The CDR3 loop is CASSLWPPAPNEKLFF. As DNA, the CDR3 is TGTGCCAGCAGCTTATGGCCCCCTGCTCCTAATGAAAAACTGTTTTTT.

This clonotype showed up just a few times. The rearrangement uses TRBV18 and TRBJ2-3, with a possible D match to TRBD1 (6 bases). CDR1 is KGHSH and CDR2 is LQKENI in the germline V gene. Trimming removed 2 bases at V and 6 bases at J, with 15 bases between. The CDR3 is 15 amino acids. This CDR3 reads CASSPTQGRLDTQYF. CDR3 coding DNA: TGTGCCAGCTCACCAACACAGGGTCGCTTGGATACGCAGTATTTT.

V gene TRBV6-1 combines with J gene TRBJ2-3, with TRBD2 matching 9 bases. The CDR3 covers 15 residues. Germline V gives CDR1 MNHNS, CDR2 SASEGT. J gave up 3 bases and V 5 bases, and 6 bases lay outside the gene matches. The CDR3, as DNA: TGTGCCAGCAGTTCTCATAGCGGGAGTACAGATACGCAGTATTTT. Translating it yields CASSSHSGSTDTQYF.

This clonotype has at least ten counts. The rearrangement joins TRBV5-5 to TRBJ2-1; 9 bases match TRBD1. The CDR3 is made up of 15 amino acids. V gave up 6 bases and J gave up 3 bases; unmatched junction bases: 7. Germline V gene sequence: CDR1 SGHKS, CDR2 YYEKEE (reference sequence). The CDR3 nucleotides are TGTGCCAGCAACCCCTGGGACAGGGACTACAATGAGCAGTTCTTC. Translating it yields CASNPWDRDYNEQFF.

This clonotype showed up many times. This chain links TRBV30 with TRBJ1-4, with D uncertain. Trimming left V 0 bases short and J 5 bases short, with 10 bases between. Germline CDR1 and CDR2: GTSNPN and SVGIG (reference sequence). The CDR3 loop spans 14 amino acids. For the CDR3, the DNA is TGTGCCTGGAGTGTAATTCCGGGGAATGAAAAACTGTTTTTT. This encodes CAWSVIPGNEKLFF.

There are many counts of this clonotype. J is TRBJ1-1 and V is TRBV30; no clear D gene. The CDR3 loop spans 13 amino acids. CDR1 GTSNPN and CDR2 SVGIG come from the germline V gene (reference sequence). The V and J ends lost 0 bases and 4 bases respectively, with 9 bases between them. This chain's CDR3 is CAWSVHAATEAFF. DNA of the CDR3: TGTGCCTGGAGTGTACACGCCGCCACTGAAGCTTTCTTT.